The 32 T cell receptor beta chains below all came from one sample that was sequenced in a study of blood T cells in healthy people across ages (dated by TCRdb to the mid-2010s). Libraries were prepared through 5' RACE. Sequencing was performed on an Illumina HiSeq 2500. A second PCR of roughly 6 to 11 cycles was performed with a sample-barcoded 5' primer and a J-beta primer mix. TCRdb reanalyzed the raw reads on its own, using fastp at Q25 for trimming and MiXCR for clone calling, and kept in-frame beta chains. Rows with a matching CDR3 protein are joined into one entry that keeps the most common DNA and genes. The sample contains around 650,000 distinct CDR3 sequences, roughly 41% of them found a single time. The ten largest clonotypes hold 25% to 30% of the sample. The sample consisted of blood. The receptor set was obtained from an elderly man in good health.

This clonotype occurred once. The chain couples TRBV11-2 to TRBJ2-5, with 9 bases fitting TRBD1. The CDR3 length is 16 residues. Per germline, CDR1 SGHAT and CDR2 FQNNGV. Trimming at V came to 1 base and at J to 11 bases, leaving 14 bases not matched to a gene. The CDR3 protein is CASSLVVGTGLYEQYF. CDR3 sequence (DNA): TGTGCCAGCAGCTTAGTGGTTGGGACAGGGTTGTATGAGCAGTACTTC.

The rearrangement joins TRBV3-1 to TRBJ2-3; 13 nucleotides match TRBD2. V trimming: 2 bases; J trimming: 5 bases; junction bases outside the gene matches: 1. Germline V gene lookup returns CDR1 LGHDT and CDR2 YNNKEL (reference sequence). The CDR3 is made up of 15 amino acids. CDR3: CASSQTSGGVDTQYF. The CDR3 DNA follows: TGTGCCAGCAGCCAAACTAGCGGGGGGGTAGATACGCAGTATTTT.

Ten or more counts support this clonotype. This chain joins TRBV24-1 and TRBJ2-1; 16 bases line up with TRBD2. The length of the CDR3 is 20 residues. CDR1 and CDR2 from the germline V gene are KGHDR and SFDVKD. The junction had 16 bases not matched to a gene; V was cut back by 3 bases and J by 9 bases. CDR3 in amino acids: CATSDAGTTTGTSGRVEQFF. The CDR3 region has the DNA TGTGCCACCAGTGATGCCGGGACGACCACCGGGACTAGCGGGAGGGTTGAGCAGTTCTTC.

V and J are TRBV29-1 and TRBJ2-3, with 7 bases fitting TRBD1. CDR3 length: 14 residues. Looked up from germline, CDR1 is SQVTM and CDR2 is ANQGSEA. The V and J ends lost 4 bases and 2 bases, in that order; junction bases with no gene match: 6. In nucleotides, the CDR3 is TGCAGCGTTGTTGACAGGGCTCACACAGATACGCAGTATTTT. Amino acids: CSVVDRAHTDTQYF.

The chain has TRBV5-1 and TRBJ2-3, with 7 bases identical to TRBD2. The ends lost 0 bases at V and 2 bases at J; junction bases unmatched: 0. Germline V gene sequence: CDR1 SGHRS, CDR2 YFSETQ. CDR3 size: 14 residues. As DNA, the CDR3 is TGCGCCAGCAGCTTGGGGGACTACACAGATACGCAGTATTTT. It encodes CASSLGDYTDTQYF.

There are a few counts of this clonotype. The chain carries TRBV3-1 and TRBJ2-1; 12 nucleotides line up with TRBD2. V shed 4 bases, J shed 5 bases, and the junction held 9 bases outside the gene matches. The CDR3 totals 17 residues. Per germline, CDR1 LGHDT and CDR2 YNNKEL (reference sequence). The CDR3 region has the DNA TGTGCCAGCAGCCGGGGCCTAGCGGGAGGGCTCGACAATGAGCAGTTCTTC. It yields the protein CASSRGLAGGLDNEQFF.

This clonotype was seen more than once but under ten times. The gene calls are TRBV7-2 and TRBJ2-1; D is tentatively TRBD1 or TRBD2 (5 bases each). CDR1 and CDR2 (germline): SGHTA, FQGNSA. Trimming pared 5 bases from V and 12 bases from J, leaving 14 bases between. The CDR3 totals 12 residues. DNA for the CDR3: TGTGCCAGCAGCCCCCCAAGTGGGGGGCAGTTCTTC. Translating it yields CASSPPSGGQFF.

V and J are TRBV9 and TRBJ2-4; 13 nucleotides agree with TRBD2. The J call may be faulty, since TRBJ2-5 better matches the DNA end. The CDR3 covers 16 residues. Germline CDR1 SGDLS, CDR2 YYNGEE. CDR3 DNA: TGTGCCAGCAGCTCCAGACTAGCGGGGGGCGAAGAGACCCAGTACTTC. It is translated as CASSSRLAGGEETQYF.

The chain's CDR3 is CASAPSGTSYNEQFF. CDR3 coding DNA: TGTGCCAGCGCTCCAAGCGGGACGTCCTACAATGAGCAGTTCTTC. The chain joins TRBV4-2 to TRBJ2-1, with TRBD2 matching 7 bases. V gave up 8 bases and J gave up 1 base; unmatched junction bases: 8. The length of the CDR3 is 15 residues. Per germline, CDR1 LGHNA and CDR2 YNFKEQ.

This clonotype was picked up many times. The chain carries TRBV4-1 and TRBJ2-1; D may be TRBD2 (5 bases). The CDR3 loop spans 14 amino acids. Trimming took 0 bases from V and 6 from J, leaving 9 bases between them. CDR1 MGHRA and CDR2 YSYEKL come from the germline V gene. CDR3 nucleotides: TGCGCCAGCAGCCAAGATCCAAGCGGCAATGAGCAGTTCTTC. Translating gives CASSQDPSGNEQFF.

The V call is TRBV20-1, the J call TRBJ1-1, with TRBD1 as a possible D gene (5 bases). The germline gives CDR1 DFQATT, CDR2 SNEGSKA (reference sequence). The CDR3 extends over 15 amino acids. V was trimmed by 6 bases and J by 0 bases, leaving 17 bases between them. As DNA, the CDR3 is TGCAGTGCCCGAAGATACCGAGGGGTGAACACTGAAGCTTTCTTT. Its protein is CSARRYRGVNTEAFF.

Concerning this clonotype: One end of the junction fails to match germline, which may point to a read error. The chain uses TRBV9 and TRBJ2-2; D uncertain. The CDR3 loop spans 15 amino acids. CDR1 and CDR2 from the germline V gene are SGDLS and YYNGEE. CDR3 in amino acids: CAGSVGGANTGELFF. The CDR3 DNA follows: TGTGCCGGCAGCGTAGGCGGAGCGAACACCGGGGAGCTGTTTTTT.

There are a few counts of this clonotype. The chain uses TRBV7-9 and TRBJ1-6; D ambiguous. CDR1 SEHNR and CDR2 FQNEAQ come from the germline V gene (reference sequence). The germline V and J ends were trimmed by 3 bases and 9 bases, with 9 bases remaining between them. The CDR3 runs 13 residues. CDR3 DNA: TGTGCCAGCAGCTTTGGAATGAGTTCACCCCTCCACTTT. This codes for CASSFGMSSPLHF.

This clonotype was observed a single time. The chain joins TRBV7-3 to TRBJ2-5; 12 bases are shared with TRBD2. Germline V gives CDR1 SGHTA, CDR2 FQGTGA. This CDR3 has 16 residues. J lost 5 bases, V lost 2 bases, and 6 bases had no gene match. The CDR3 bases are TGTGCCAGCAGCTTACTAGCGGGAGGGCAGCCTGAGACCCAGTACTTC. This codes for CASSLLAGGQPETQYF.

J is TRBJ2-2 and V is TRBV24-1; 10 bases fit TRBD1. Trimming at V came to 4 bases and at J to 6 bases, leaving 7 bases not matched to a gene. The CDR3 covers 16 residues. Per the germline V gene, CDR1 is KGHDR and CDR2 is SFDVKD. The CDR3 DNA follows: TGTGCCACCAGTGACTCCGACAGGGGGCGTGCCGGGGAGCTGTTTTTT. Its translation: CATSDSDRGRAGELFF.

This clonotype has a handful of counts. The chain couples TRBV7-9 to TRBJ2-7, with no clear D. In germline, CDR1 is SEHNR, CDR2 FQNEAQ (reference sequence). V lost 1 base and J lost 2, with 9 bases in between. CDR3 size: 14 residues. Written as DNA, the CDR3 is TGTGCCAGCAGCTTAGTCAGGTTCCCCTACGAGCAGTACTTC. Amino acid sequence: CASSLVRFPYEQYF.

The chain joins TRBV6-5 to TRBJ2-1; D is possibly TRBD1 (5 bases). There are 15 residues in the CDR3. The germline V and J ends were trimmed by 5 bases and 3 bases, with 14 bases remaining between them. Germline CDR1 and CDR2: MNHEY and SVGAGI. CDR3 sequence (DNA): TGTGCCAGCAGTCCCTCCCCGCAGGGCTACAATGAGCAGTTCTTC. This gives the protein CASSPSPQGYNEQFF.

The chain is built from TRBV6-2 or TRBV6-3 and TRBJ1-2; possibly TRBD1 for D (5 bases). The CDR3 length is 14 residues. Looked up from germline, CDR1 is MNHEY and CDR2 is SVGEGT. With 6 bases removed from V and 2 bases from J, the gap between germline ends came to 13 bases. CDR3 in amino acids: CASSPTAINYGYTF. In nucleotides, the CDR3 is TGTGCCAGCAGCCCGACAGCGATCAACTATGGCTACACCTTC.

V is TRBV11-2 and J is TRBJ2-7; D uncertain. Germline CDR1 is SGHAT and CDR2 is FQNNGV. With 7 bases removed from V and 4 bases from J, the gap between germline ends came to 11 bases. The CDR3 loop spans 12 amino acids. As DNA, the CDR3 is TGTGCCAGCATCACACCCCCGTACGAGCAGTACTTC. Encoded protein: CASITPPYEQYF.

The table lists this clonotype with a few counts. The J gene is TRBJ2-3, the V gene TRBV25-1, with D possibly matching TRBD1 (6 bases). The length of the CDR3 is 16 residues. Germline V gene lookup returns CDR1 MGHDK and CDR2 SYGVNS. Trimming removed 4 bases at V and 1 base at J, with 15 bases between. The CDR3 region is CASSGGRNRGTDTQYF. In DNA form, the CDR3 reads TGTGCCAGCAGTGGGGGCAGGAACAGGGGCACAGATACGCAGTATTTT.

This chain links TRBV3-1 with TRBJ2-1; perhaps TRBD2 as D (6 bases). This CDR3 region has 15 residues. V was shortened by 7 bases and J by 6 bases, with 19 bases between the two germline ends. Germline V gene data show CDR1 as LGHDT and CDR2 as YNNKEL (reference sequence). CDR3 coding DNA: TGTGCCAGCACCCTACGGGGGAGGCCGGGCAATGAGCAGTTCTTC. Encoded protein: CASTLRGRPGNEQFF.

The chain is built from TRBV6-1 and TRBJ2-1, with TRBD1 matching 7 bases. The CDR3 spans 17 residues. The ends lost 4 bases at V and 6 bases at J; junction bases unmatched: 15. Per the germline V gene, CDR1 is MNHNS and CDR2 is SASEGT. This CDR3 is CASSGPTGNRLGNEQFF. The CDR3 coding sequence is TGTGCCAGCAGTGGACCGACAGGGAATAGACTCGGCAATGAGCAGTTCTTC.

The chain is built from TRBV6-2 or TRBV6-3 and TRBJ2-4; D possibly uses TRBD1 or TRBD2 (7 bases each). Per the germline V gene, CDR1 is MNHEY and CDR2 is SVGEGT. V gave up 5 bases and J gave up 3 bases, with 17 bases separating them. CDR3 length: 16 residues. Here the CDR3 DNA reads TGTGCCAGCAGTCCTCAGGGGGAGGGAAACAAAAACATTCAGTACTTC. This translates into CASSPQGEGNKNIQYF.

This CDR3 is CASSVEGLAYEQYF. DNA for the CDR3: TGTGCCAGCAGCGTAGAGGGCTTAGCCTACGAGCAGTACTTC. The chain is built from TRBV9 and TRBJ2-7; D is undetermined. The germline CDR1 and CDR2 sequences are SGDLS and YYNGEE. The CDR3 loop spans 14 amino acids. Trimming stripped 0 bases from V and 2 bases from J, with 9 bases between.

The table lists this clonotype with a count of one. CDR3 in DNA: TGTGCCAGCAGCCCCGAGGGGGCCTTTGGCTATGGCTACACCTTC. Protein product: CASSPEGAFGYGYTF. This rearrangement joins TRBV12-3 or TRBV12-4 to TRBJ1-2; 7 nucleotides line up with TRBD1. V lost 6 bases, J lost 4 bases, and 11 bases stayed unmatched. The CDR3 has 15 residues.

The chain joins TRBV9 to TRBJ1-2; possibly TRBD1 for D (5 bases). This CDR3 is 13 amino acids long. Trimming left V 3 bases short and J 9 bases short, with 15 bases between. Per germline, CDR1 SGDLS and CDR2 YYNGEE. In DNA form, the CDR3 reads TGTGCCAGCAGCGGAGATGGGGGGAGTCGCTACACCTTC. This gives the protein CASSGDGGSRYTF.

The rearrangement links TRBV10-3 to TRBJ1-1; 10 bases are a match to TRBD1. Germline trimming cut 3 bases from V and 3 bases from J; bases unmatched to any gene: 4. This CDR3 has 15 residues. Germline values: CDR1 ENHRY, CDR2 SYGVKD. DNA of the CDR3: TGTGCCATCAGTGAAAGGACAGGGGGGGACACTGAAGCTTTCTTT. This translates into CAISERTGGDTEAFF.

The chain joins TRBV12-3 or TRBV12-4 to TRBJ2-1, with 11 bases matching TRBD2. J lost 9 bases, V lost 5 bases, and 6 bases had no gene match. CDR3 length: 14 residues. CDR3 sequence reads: CASSAPGLAVEQFF. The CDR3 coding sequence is TGTGCCAGCAGTGCCCCGGGACTAGCGGTTGAGCAGTTCTTC.

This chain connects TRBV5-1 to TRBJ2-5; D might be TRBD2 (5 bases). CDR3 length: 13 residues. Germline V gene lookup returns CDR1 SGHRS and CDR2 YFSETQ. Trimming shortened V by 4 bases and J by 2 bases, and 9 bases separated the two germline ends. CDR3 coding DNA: TGCGCCAGCAGCGTCGGGGATCAAGAGACCCAGTACTTC. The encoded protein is CASSVGDQETQYF. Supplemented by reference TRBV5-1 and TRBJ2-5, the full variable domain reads KAGVTQTPRYLIKTRGQQVTLSCSPISGHRSVSWYQQTPGQGLQFLFEYFSETQRNKGNFPGRFSGRQFSNSRSEMNVSTLELGDSALYLCASSVGDQETQYFGPGTRLLVL.

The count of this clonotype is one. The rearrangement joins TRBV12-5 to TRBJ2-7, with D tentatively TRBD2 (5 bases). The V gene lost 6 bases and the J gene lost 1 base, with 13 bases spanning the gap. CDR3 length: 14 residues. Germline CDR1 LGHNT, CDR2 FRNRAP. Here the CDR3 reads CASGVVPGSYEQYF. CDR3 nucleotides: TGTGCTAGTGGGGTTGTGCCGGGGTCCTACGAGCAGTACTTC.

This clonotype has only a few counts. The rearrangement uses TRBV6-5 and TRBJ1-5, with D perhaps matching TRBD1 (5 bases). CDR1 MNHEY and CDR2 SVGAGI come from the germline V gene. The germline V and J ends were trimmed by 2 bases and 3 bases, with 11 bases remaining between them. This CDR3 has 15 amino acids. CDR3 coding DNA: TGTGCCAGCAGTTACCGGGGGGATTCCAATCAGCCCCAGCATTTT. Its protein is CASSYRGDSNQPQHF.

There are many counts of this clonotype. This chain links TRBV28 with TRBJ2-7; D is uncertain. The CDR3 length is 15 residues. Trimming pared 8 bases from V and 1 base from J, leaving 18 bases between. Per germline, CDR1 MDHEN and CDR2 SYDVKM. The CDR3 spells CASSTSGATSYEQYF. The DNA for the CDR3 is TGTGCCAGCTCCACATCAGGCGCGACTTCCTACGAGCAGTACTTC.